The 14 T cell receptor delta chains reported below all come from one sample, sequenced in a study of human gamma delta and Vdelta1 T cells. TCRdb used CATT to re-call clones from the PCR reads. The table lists several thousand delta-chain clones, roughly a quarter of them singletons. The sample consisted of naive CD27+ Vdelta1 gamma-delta T cells from blood. Source of these receptors: a human donor in good health.

Note on this clone: A read error may explain this, as a much larger clone is one base away. Other DNA sequences in the same sample also yield this CDR3. This chain links TRDV1 with TRDJ1, with 12 nucleotides matching TRDD3. This CDR3 comprises 23 residues. Germline V gene sequence: CDR1 TSWWSYY, CDR2 QGS. The J segment lost 5 bases and the V segment lost 2 bases, leaving 27 bases of the junction unmatched. The CDR3 DNA sequence: TGTGCTCTTGGGGAAATCAGCTTCCCCATTGAGTACTGGGGGATACATAAGTCGGATAAACTCATCTTT. It codes for CALGEISFPIEYWGIHKSDKLIF.

A few counts support this clone. The protein held in TCRdb is that of a much larger clone and does not match this DNA's translation at residue 6, likely because of a read error; the protein shown is translated from the DNA. V and J are TRDV1 and TRDJ1; 13 bases fit TRDD3. CDR1 is TSWWSYY, CDR2 QGS, per germline. The CDR3 length is 19 residues. V was pared by 7 bases and J by 0 bases, with 14 bases of the junction left unmatched. CDR3 protein: CALATWDWGIRIYTDKLIF. The CDR3 DNA reads TGTGCTCTTGCAACGTGGGACTGGGGGATACGGATTTACACCGATAAACTCATCTTT.

This chain joins TRDV1 and TRDJ1, with 8 bases identical to TRDD3. Per the germline V gene, CDR1 is TSWWSYY and CDR2 is QGS. With V trimmed by 2 bases and J by 4 bases, 21 bases remained unmatched. The CDR3 spans 20 residues. The CDR3 bases are TGTGCTCTTGGGGAAATACGTTACTTTCCTGTTACTGGGGGCTGCGATAAACTCATCTTT. Encoded protein: CALGEIRYFPVTGGCDKLIF.

The sample holds a few counts of this clone. The rearrangement uses TRDV1 and TRDJ1; maybe TRDD2 (6 bases). There are 16 residues in the CDR3. V was shortened by 2 bases and J by 1 base, with 14 bases between the two germline ends. CDR1 and CDR2 from the germline V gene are TSWWSYY and QGS. The CDR3 sequence: CALGEILNFLTDKLIF. The DNA of the CDR3 is TGTGCTCTTGGGGAAATCCTCAACTTCCTCACCGATAAACTCATCTTT.

Details on this clone: The junction shows a germline mismatch at one end, possibly a read error. V gene TRDV2 combines with J gene TRDJ1; D might be TRDD3 (6 bases). Germline loops: CDR1 GEAIGNYY, CDR2 EKD. The length of the CDR3 is 13 residues. CDR3 coding DNA: TGTGCCCCTCCTGGGGTCCTCACCGATAAACCCATCTTT. Protein: CAPPGVLTDKPIF.

The genes are TRDV1 and TRDJ1; 9 nucleotides agree with TRDD3. Germline CDR1 TSWWSYY, CDR2 QGS. This CDR3 has 21 residues. V lost 2 bases, J lost 0 bases, and 19 bases stayed unmatched. CDR3 bases: TGTGCTCTTGGGGAAATTTGGAGCCCAGTACTGGGGGACTTGTACACCGATAAACTCATCTTT. Translated: CALGEIWSPVLGDLYTDKLIF.

This clone is labeled medium-sized. It differs at one base from a far larger clone, so likely a read error. Additional DNA sequences in this sample encode the identical CDR3. The rearrangement links TRDV1 to TRDJ1, with D possibly being TRDD2 (6 bases). Germline V lookup: CDR1 TSWWSYY, CDR2 QGS. The CDR3 has 20 residues. Trimming stripped 5 bases from V and 0 bases from J, with 28 bases between. CDR3 loop: CALGPFKGPFPGTYTDKLIF. DNA for the CDR3: TGTGCTCTTGGGCCCTTTAAAGGTCCCTTCCCTGGCACGTACACCGATAAACTCATCTTT.

This chain connects TRDV1 to TRDJ1, with 8 bases identical to TRDD3. This CDR3 has 18 amino acids. CDR1 is TSWWSYY and CDR2 is QGS in the germline V gene. V dropped 1 base and J dropped 3; count of bases not matched to a gene: 13. CDR3 protein: CALGERRPLMGDSDKLIF. The DNA of the CDR3 is TGTGCTCTTGGGGAACGGCGACCGCTAATGGGGGATTCCGATAAACTCATCTTT.

This clone came up a few times. This sequence joins TRDV1 and TRDJ1; D remains unclear. V lost 4 bases and J lost 6, with 12 bases in between. Germline CDR1 and CDR2: TSWWSYY and QGS. CDR3 length: 13 amino acids. In nucleotides, the CDR3 is TGTGCTCTTGGGGCCACCCCCCCTTATAAACTCATCTTT. Translated, it gives CALGATPPYKLIF.

V and J are TRDV1 and TRDJ1; D gene unclear. The CDR3 spans 19 residues. The V and J ends lost 2 bases and 1 base respectively, with 23 bases between them. CDR1 and CDR2 (germline): TSWWSYY, QGS. CDR3 region: CALGERDVFVLLGTDKLIF. Written as DNA, the CDR3 is TGTGCTCTTGGGGAAAGAGATGTCTTCGTACTCTTGGGCACCGATAAACTCATCTTT.

Of note for this clone: This likely traces to a read error, being one base from a far larger clone. The same CDR3 can be traced to other DNA sequences in this sample. The chain has TRDV2 and TRDJ1; D is unclear. The CDR3 has 15 amino acids. V gave up 3 bases and J gave up 3 bases, with 16 bases separating them. CDR1 and CDR2 from the germline V gene are GEAIGNYY and EKD. DNA for the CDR3: TGTGCCTGTGACCCCCTAAGGGAGTCCGCCGATAAACTCATCTTT. It encodes CACDPLRESADKLIF.

On this clone itself: The protein that TCRdb holds for this DNA derives from a much larger clone and differs from the translated DNA at residue 4, which likely indicates a read error; the protein shown here is translated from the DNA. The V gene is TRDV1, the J gene TRDJ1; 8 nucleotides match TRDD3. Germline CDR1 TSWWSYY, CDR2 QGS. This CDR3 region has 17 residues. With 7 bases clipped from V and 0 bases from J, the junction kept 13 bases outside the gene matches. CDR3 bases: TGTGCTCTTGTGGATCCTCCACTGGGGGGAAACACCGATAAACTCATCTTT. Translation gives CALVDPPLGGNTDKLIF.

This clone was seen a few times. A read error may explain this, as a much larger clone is one base away. The V call is TRDV1, the J call TRDJ1; TRDD3 aligns across 13 bases. The CDR3 covers 21 residues. Germline lookup yields CDR1 TSWWSYY and CDR2 QGS. Germline trimming cut 5 bases from V and 2 bases from J; bases unmatched to any gene: 20. CDR3 sequence (DNA): TGTGCTCTTGGGCCCCCCCCCCTACTGGGGGATACGCAAGCTTGGACCGATAAACTCATCTTT. Residues: CALGPPPLLGDTQAWTDKLIF.

Only a few counts were recorded for this clone. One base separates it from a far larger clone, so it is likely a read error. Other DNA variants within this sample encode the same CDR3. The chain couples TRDV1 to TRDJ1; TRDD3 aligns across 9 bases. Looked up from germline, CDR1 is TSWWSYY and CDR2 is QGS. This CDR3 comprises 20 residues. The CDR3 is CALGGLPHLNWGIKTDKLIF. The CDR3 DNA reads TGTGCCTTAGGGGGCCTTCCACACTTGAATTGGGGGATAAAGACCGATAAACTCATCTTT.